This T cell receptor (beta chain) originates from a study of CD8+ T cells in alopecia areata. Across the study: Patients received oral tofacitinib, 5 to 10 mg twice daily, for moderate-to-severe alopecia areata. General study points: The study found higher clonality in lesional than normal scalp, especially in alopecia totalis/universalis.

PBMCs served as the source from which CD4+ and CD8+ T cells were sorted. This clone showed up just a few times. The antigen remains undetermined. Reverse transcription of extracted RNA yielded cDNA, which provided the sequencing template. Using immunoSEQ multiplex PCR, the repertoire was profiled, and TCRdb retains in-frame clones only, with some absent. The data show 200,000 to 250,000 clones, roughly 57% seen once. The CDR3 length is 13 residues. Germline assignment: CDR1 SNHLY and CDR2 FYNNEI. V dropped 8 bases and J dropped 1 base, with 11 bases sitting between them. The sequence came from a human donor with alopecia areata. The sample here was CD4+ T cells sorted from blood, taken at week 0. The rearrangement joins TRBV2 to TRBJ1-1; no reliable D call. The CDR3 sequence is CASGPRENTEAFF. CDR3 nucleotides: TGTGCCAGCGGACCACGGGAGAACACTGAAGCTTTCTTT.